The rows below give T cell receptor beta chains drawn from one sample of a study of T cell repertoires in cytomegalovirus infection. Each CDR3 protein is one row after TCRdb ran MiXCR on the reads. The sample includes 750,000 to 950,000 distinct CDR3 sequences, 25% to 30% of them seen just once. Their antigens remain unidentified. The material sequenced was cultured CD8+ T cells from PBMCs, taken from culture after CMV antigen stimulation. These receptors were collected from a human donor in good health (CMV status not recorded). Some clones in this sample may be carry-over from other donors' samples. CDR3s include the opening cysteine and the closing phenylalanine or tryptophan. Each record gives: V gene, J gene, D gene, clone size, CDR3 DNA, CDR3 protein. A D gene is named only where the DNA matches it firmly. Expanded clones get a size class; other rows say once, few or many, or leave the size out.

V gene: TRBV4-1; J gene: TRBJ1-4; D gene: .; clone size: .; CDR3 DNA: TGTGCCAGCAGCCAAGTTCGACAGGCGCGGGAAAAACTGTTTTTT; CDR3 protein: CASSQVRQAREKLFF
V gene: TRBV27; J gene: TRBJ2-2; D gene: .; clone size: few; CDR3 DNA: TGTGCCAGCCAAGGCGGCGGGGAGCTGTTTTTT; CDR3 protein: CASQGGGELFF
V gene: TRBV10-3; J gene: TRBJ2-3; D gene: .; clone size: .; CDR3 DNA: TGTGCCACTGCTTATCGGGGTTCGAAGTCTCTTACGCAGTATTTT; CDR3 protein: CATAYRGSKSLTQYF
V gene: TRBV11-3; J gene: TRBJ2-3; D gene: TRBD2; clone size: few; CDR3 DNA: TGTGCCAGCAGCTTAGTATTGGGGACTAAGAACACAGATACGCAGTATTTT; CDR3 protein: CASSLVLGTKNTDTQYF
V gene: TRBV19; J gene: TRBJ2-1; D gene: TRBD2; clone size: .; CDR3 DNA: TGTGCCAGTAGTATTCTAGCGGGGGGTTCTGAGCAGTTCTTC; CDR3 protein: CASSILAGGSEQFF
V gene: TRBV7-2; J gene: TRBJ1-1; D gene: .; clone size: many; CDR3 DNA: TGTGCCAGCAGCGCAGGCGGCCGGAACACTGAAGCTTTCTTT; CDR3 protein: CASSAGGRNTEAFF
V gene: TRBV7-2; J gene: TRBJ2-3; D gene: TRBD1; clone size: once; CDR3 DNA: TGTGCCAGCAGACGACGGGACAGGGTTCTAGATACGCAGTATTTT; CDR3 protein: CASRRRDRVLDTQYF
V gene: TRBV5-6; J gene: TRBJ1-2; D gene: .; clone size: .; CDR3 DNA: TGTGCCAGCAGTCCGCTTGACGGGGATGACTATGGCTACACCTTC; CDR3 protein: CASSPLDGDDYGYTF
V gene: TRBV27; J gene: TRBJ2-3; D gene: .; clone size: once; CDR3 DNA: TGTGCCAGCAGTCTGAAGATTACCTCTAGCACAGATACGCAGTATTTT; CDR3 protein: CASSLKITSSTDTQYF
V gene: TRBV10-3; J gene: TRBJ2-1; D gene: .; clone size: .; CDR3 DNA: TGTGCCATCAGTGAGTCGATTGAGCAGTTCTTC; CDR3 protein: CAISESIEQFF
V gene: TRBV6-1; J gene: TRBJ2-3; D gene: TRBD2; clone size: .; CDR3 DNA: TGTGCCAGCAGTGAAGCCCTAGCGGGGGGGCCAGATACGCAGTATTTT; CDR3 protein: CASSEALAGGPDTQYF
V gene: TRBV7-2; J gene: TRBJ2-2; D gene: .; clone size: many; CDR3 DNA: TGTGCCAGCAGCCCCCGCGGCAGCACCGGGGAGCTGTTTTTT; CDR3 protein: CASSPRGSTGELFF
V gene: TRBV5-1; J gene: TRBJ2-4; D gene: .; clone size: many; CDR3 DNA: TGCGCCAGCAGCTTGGTTGGGGCCCACGCCAAAAACATTCAGTACTTC; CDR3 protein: CASSLVGAHAKNIQYF
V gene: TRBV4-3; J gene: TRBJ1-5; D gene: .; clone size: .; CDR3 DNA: TGCGCCAGCAGCCAAGGCCTCCTAAGGGGGGGGGATCAGCCCCAGCATTTT; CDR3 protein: CASSQGLLRGGDQPQHF
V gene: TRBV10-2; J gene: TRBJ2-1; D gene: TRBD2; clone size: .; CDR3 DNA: TGCGCCAGCAGTTCCGGGGGGGAAATAAAAAATGAGCAGTTCTTC; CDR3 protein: CASSSGGEIKNEQFF
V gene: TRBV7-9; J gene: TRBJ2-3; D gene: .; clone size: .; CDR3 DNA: TGTGCCAGCAGCCCCCCCAAAATGGCGTCGGATACGCAGTATTTT; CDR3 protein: CASSPPKMASDTQYF
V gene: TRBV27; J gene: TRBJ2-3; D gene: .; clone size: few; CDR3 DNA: TGTGCCACCTATCGTATTAGCACAGATACGCAGTATTTT; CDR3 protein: CATYRISTDTQYF
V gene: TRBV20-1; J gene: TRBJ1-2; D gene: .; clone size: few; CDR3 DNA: TGCAGTGCTCCTCAGGGCCCGAATGGCTACACCTTC; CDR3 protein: CSAPQGPNGYTF
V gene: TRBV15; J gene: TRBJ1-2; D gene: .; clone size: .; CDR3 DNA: TGTGCCACCAGCAGAGATATCGCGGAAGGGGGCTACACCTTC; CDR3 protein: CATSRDIAEGGYTF
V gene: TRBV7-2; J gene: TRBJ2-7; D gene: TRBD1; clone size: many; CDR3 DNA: TGTGCCAGCAGCTTAAGTTTGGCAGGGGGCGGCGAGCAGTACTTC; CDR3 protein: CASSLSLAGGGEQYF
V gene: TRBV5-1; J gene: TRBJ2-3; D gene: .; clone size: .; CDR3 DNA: TGCGCCAGCAGCCTCGGGGACTGTATGCAGGCTTTT; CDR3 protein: CASSLGDCMQAF
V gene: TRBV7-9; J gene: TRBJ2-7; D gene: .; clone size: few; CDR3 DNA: TGTGCCACCCGGGGGATTGGCCCCTACGAGCAGTACTTC; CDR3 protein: CATRGIGPYEQYF
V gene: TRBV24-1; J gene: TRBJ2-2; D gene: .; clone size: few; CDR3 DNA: TGTGCCACCAGTGATGGGGACACCGGTCGCACCGGGGAGCTGTTTTTT; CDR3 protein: CATSDGDTGRTGELFF
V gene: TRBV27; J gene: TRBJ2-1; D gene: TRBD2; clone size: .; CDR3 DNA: TGTGCCAGCAGTAGCATTCGGGGGGGCCTTAATGAGCAGTTCTTC; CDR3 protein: CASSSIRGGLNEQFF
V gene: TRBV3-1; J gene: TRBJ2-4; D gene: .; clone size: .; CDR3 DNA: TGTGCCAGCAGCCAAGATTGGGGTGGCAAAAACATTCAGTACTTC; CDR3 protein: CASSQDWGGKNIQYF
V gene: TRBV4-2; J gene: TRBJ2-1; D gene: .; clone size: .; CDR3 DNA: TGTGCCAGCAGCCAACCGCCCCAAGGGAACAATGAGCAGTTCTTC; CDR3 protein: CASSQPPQGNNEQFF
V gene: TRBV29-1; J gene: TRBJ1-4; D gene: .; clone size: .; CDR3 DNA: TGCAGCGTTGAAGAACGGAATAATGAAAAACTGTTTTTT; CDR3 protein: CSVEERNNEKLFF
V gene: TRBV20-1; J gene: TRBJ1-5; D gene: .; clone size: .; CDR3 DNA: TGCAGTGCTTGGGACTTAACCCAGCCCCAGCATTTT; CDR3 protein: CSAWDLTQPQHF
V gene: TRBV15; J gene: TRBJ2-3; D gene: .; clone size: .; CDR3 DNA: TGTGCCACCAGCCCCGGTCCCCCAGGGGCTCGCACAGATACGCAGTATTTT; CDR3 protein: CATSPGPPGARTDTQYF